Each of the 25 T cell receptor beta chains below was sequenced from the same sample in a study of OX40 agonist ivuxolimab in advanced cancers. Only in-frame clones appear in the TCRdb table, and some are missing; sequencing was by immunoSEQ multiplex PCR. In the table there are just under 65,000 clones, 91% of which are singletons. The source was CD4+ or CD8+ T cells sorted from blood, collected in a trial of the OX40 agonist ivuxolimab. These receptors were taken from an adult with an advanced solid tumor such as melanoma, head and neck, liver or kidney cancer.

V and J are TRBV28 and TRBJ2-7; D is uncertain. CDR1 and CDR2 (germline): MDHEN, SYDVKM. V gave up 7 bases and J gave up 3 bases, with 7 bases separating them. There are 11 residues in the CDR3. In nucleotides, the CDR3 is TGTGCCAGCAAGACCCACTACGAGCAGTACTTC. Its protein product is CASKTHYEQYF.

DNA of the CDR3: TGTGCCATCAGCCCGGGACTAGGGGTCACAGATACGCAGTATTTT. It codes for CAISPGLGVTDTQYF. V usage is TRBV10-3 and J usage is TRBJ2-3; 8 bases line up with TRBD2. The V gene end was trimmed by 6 bases and the J gene end by 2 bases; junction bases not matched to a gene: 7. This CDR3 is built from 15 residues. Per germline, CDR1 ENHRY and CDR2 SYGVKD.

V gene TRBV5-1 combines with J gene TRBJ2-5; 11 positions match TRBD2. The germline V gene has CDR1 SGHRS and CDR2 YFSETQ. The CDR3 consists of 16 residues. Trimming removed 3 bases from V and 1 base from J; junction bases left unmatched: 5. The CDR3 here is CASSSGLAGRQETQYF. The DNA for the CDR3 is TGCGCCAGCAGCTCCGGACTAGCGGGCCGCCAAGAGACCCAGTACTTC. The whole variable domain, filled in from reference TRBV5-1 and TRBJ2-5, reads KAGVTQTPRYLIKTRGQQVTLSCSPISGHRSVSWYQQTPGQGLQFLFEYFSETQRNKGNFPGRFSGRQFSNSRSEMNVSTLELGDSALYLCASSSGLAGRQETQYFGPGTRLLVL.

On this clone: The junction does not match germline at one end; this may be a read error. This chain uses TRBV10-3 with TRBJ2-7; D is possibly TRBD2 (6 bases). CDR3 length equals 15 residues. CDR1 and CDR2 (germline): ENHRY, SYGVKD. The chain's CDR3 is CAISPGASVSHEQYF. The CDR3 DNA sequence: TGTGCCATCAGTCCTGGGGCTAGCGTCTCCCACGAGCAGTACTTC.

The chain links TRBV30 to TRBJ1-2; no clear D gene. With 0 bases removed from V and 7 bases from J, the gap between germline ends came to 6 bases. The V gene's germline CDR1 is GTSNPN and CDR2 SVGIG (reference sequence). The CDR3 is 11 amino acids. CDR3 sequence: CAWSVFVGYTF. CDR3 in DNA: TGTGCCTGGAGTGTATTTGTTGGCTACACCTTC.

This sequence joins TRBV30 and TRBJ2-7; D remains unclear. There are 13 residues in the CDR3. Germline CDR1 is GTSNPN and CDR2 is SVGIG (reference sequence). Trimming stripped 3 bases from V and 2 bases from J, with 11 bases between. In nucleotides, the CDR3 is TGTGCCTGGAGCTTGGGCCCAGCCTACGAGCAGTACTTC. Its translation is CAWSLGPAYEQYF.

This clone has more than one count but fewer than ten. The rearrangement joins TRBV5-6 to TRBJ2-7; 13 positions agree with TRBD2. Germline lookup yields CDR1 SGHDT and CDR2 YYEEEE. This CDR3 contains 16 residues. Unmatched junction bases numbered 7, after V lost 3 bases and J lost 4 bases. In DNA form, the CDR3 reads TGTGCCAGCAGCTCCTCTGGACTAGCGGGAGTGTACGAGCAGTACTTC. It codes for CASSSSGLAGVYEQYF. The full variable domain, rest sourced from reference TRBV5-6 and TRBJ2-7, is DAGVTQSPTHLIKTRGQQVTLRCSPKSGHDTVSWYQQALGQGPQFIFQYYEEEERQRGNFPDRFSGHQFPNYSSELNVNALLLGDSALYLCASSSSGLAGVYEQYFGPGTRLTVT.

The chain combines TRBV27 with TRBJ2-5; perhaps TRBD1 as D (7 bases). The ends were cut back, 5 bases at V and 5 bases at J, with 21 bases in the middle. This CDR3 is built from 16 residues. The V gene's germline CDR1 is MNHEY and CDR2 SMNVEV (reference sequence). DNA of the CDR3: TGTGCCAGCAGTCCCTCCCGCGGGACAGCTTCGGAGACCCAGTACTTC. This translates into CASSPSRGTASETQYF.

The CDR3 protein is CASSYSPGTGDGYTF. CDR3 nucleotide sequence: TGTGCCAGCAGTTATTCACCCGGGACAGGGGATGGCTACACCTTC. The chain uses TRBV6-5 and TRBJ1-2; 10 bases are shared with TRBD1. Germline V lookup: CDR1 MNHEY, CDR2 SVGAGI. Trimming removed 3 bases from V and 6 bases from J; junction bases left unmatched: 7. The CDR3 consists of 15 residues.

Written as DNA, the CDR3 is TGTGCCAGCAGTGGACTATCAGAGACCCAGTACTTC. Amino acids: CASSGLSETQYF. V and J are TRBV2 and TRBJ2-5, with a tentative D call TRBD2 (5 bases). The V gene's germline CDR1 is SNHLY and CDR2 FYNNEI. Trimming cost V 4 bases and J 4 bases, with 7 bases left between them. The CDR3 contains 12 residues.

This clone was found once. V usage is TRBV5-1 and J usage is TRBJ2-3, with 9 positions matching TRBD2. Germline V gives CDR1 SGHRS, CDR2 YFSETQ. The CDR3 covers 15 residues. With V trimmed by 6 bases and J by 5 bases, 10 bases remained unmatched. Here the CDR3 reads CASNLLAGNGDTQYF. The CDR3 DNA follows: TGCGCCAGCAACCTGCTAGCGGGGAATGGAGATACGCAGTATTTT. Based on the CDR3 plus reference TRBV5-1 and TRBJ2-3, the full variable domain is KAGVTQTPRYLIKTRGQQVTLSCSPISGHRSVSWYQQTPGQGLQFLFEYFSETQRNKGNFPGRFSGRQFSNSRSEMNVSTLELGDSALYLCASNLLAGNGDTQYFGPGTRLTVL.

The genes are TRBV9 and TRBJ2-1; D gene unclear. V lost 0 bases and J lost 10, with 8 bases in between. The CDR3 contains 12 residues. Germline CDR1 reads SGDLS; CDR2 reads YYNGEE. The CDR3 spells CASSVDYGEQFF. CDR3 nucleotide sequence: TGTGCCAGCAGCGTAGATTACGGGGAGCAGTTCTTC.

J is TRBJ2-7 and V is TRBV6-1, with D possibly matching TRBD1 (6 bases). Trimming removed 4 bases at V and 4 bases at J, with 20 bases between. Germline V gene sequence: CDR1 MNHNS, CDR2 SASEGT. The CDR3 loop spans 16 amino acids. The CDR3 sequence: CASSARDTASLYEQYF. For the CDR3, the DNA is TGTGCCAGCAGTGCCCGGGACACGGCTTCTCTGTACGAGCAGTACTTC.

The chain combines TRBV28 with TRBJ2-7, with 14 positions matching TRBD2. J gave up 6 bases and V 6 bases, and 1 base lay outside the gene matches. The germline CDR1 and CDR2 sequences are MDHEN and SYDVKM. This CDR3 is built from 13 residues. This CDR3 reads CASRTSGRAEQYF. The CDR3 coding sequence is TGTGCCAGCAGGACTAGCGGGAGGGCCGAGCAGTACTTC.

The chain recombines TRBV7-9 with TRBJ1-3; possibly TRBD1 for D (5 bases). The CDR3 spans 13 residues. V lost 1 base to trimming and J lost 5 bases, with 6 bases between them. Germline V lookup: CDR1 SEHNR, CDR2 FQNEAQ (reference sequence). CDR3 amino acids: CASSLGGRNTIYF. Written as DNA, the CDR3 is TGTGCCAGCAGCTTAGGGGGGAGAAACACCATATATTTT. Drawing the rest from reference TRBV7-9 and TRBJ1-3, the complete variable domain is DTGVSQNPRHKITKRGQNVTFRCDPISEHNRLYWYRQTLGQGPEFLTYFQNEAQLEKSRLLSDRFSAERPKGSFSTLEIQRTEQGDSAMYLCASSLGGRNTIYFGEGSWLTVV.

V gene TRBV9 combines with J gene TRBJ1-3; 8 bases match TRBD1. The CDR3 consists of 17 residues. V gave up 0 bases and J gave up 1 base; unmatched junction bases: 6. The germline V gene encodes CDR1 SGDLS and CDR2 YYNGEE. CDR3 bases: TGTGCCAGCAGCGTAGTCGGACAGGGAGCGTCTGGAAACACCATATATTTT. As protein: CASSVVGQGASGNTIYF.

This sequence joins TRBV19 and TRBJ1-5; D gene unclear. This CDR3 is 16 amino acids long. The V end was cut by 0 bases, the J end by 0 bases, with 9 bases between. Germline V gene lookup returns CDR1 LNHDA and CDR2 SQIVND (reference sequence). CDR3 in amino acids: CASSIDLPYSNQPQHF. DNA of the CDR3: TGTGCCAGTAGTATAGATTTGCCATATAGCAATCAGCCCCAGCATTTT.

CDR3: CASSLGQGNTIYF. The CDR3 nucleotides are TGCGCCAGCAGCCTTGGGCAAGGAAACACCATATATTTT. The chain uses TRBV5-1 and TRBJ1-3; D gene ambiguous. This CDR3 has 13 residues. V was shortened by 4 bases and J by 4 bases, with 9 bases between the two germline ends. Germline V CDR1 and CDR2: SGHRS, YFSETQ.

V usage is TRBV5-1 and J usage is TRBJ2-2, with TRBD1 matching over 10 bases. V trimming: 9 bases; J trimming: 8 bases; junction bases outside the gene matches: 10. This CDR3 spans 14 amino acids. CDR1 is SGHRS and CDR2 is YFSETQ in the germline V gene. In DNA, the CDR3 is TGCGCCACCTCGACAGGGGGCGCGTCAGGGGAGCTGTTTTTT. Encoded protein: CATSTGGASGELFF.

The chain uses TRBV11-3 and TRBJ2-1, with a weak D call TRBD2 (5 bases). Germline V lookup: CDR1 SGHNT, CDR2 YENEEA. The CDR3 extends over 13 amino acids. Trimming removed 3 bases from V and 5 bases from J, with 8 bases in between. The chain's CDR3 is CASSFGLHNEQFF. CDR3 DNA sequence: TGTGCCAGCAGCTTTGGACTCCACAATGAGCAGTTCTTC. The whole variable domain, remainder taken from reference TRBV11-3 and TRBJ2-1, is EAGVVQSPRYKIIEKKQPVAFWCNPISGHNTLYWYLQNLGQGPELLIRYENEEAVDDSQLPKDRFSAERLKGVDSTLKIQPAELGDSAVYLCASSFGLHNEQFFGPGTRLTVL.

The chain employs TRBV2 and TRBJ1-2; D is uncertain. This CDR3 has 11 residues. Trimming cost V 3 bases and J 1 base, with 0 bases left between them. Looked up from germline, CDR1 is SNHLY and CDR2 is FYNNEI. The CDR3, as DNA: TGTGCCAGCAGTGATAACTATGGCTACACCTTC. Translated, it gives CASSDNYGYTF.

The genes are TRBV4-2 and TRBJ2-5, with D hard to call. CDR1 LGHNA and CDR2 YNFKEQ come from the germline V gene. CDR3 size: 15 residues. V was trimmed by 0 bases and J by 5 bases, leaving 13 bases between them. CDR3 coding DNA: TGTGCCAGCAGCCAAGATGGACCCATGCGCGAGACCCAGTACTTC. It translates to CASSQDGPMRETQYF.

The chain employs TRBV12-5 and TRBJ2-3; D ambiguous. Trimming pared 8 bases from V and 4 bases from J, leaving 10 bases between. CDR1 and CDR2 from the germline V gene are LGHNT and FRNRAP. The CDR3 runs 12 residues. The CDR3 sequence: CASKIRPDTQYF. CDR3 nucleotide sequence: TGTGCTAGTAAAATTCGCCCAGATACGCAGTATTTT.

For this clone: Other DNA sequences in this sample translate to the same CDR3. The V call is TRBV13, the J call TRBJ2-3, with TRBD1 identical over 8 bases. Per the germline V gene, CDR1 is PRHDT and CDR2 is FYEKMQ (reference sequence). The CDR3 totals 18 residues. V shed 1 base and J 3 bases; nucleotides not matched to a gene: 12. CDR3 protein: CASSLAYTGTGGTDTQYF. CDR3 DNA: TGTGCCAGCAGCTTAGCCTACACCGGGACAGGCGGTACAGATACGCAGTATTTT.

V and J are TRBV28 and TRBJ2-7; 12 bases map to TRBD1. The CDR3 runs 14 residues. Germline lookup yields CDR1 MDHEN and CDR2 SYDVKM. The junction had 4 bases not matched to a gene; V was cut back by 5 bases and J by 5 bases. The CDR3, as DNA: TGTGCCAGCAGTGTGGGGACAGGGGGCAACGAGCAGTACTTC. Amino acids: CASSVGTGGNEQYF.